This TCR beta chain was profiled in a study of T-cell reconstitution after alpha-beta-depleted transplantation in children. Ten or more counts support this clonotype. Its antigen remains unknown. Unique molecular identifiers were used in preparing the TCRbeta library. TCRdb re-derived calls from the PCR reads in MiXCR, one entry per CDR3 protein. The repertoire holds a few hundred thousand distinct CDR3 sequences, with approximately 7% as singletons. The CDR3 has 13 residues. Trimming shortened V by 0 bases and J by 6 bases, and 10 bases separated the two germline ends. Germline assignment: CDR1 SGHRS and CDR2 YFSETQ. Regarding the study as a whole: From newly produced T cells came most of the T-cell counts and diversity one year after transplant. The origin of alpha-beta T cells about two months after transplant was reportedly several hundred expanded graft clones. It was surviving recipient T cells and thymic progenitors that gave some patients high TCRbeta diversity at day 60.

The TCR sequence derives from a boy under 10 years old with acute lymphoblastic leukemia, due to receive a stem cell transplant. The chain recombines TRBV5-1 with TRBJ2-7, with no clear D. Here the sequenced sample was PBMCs, taken before TCRalphabeta/CD19-depleted stem cell transplant. The CDR3 is CASSLEPFREQYF. CDR3 bases: TGCGCCAGCAGCTTGGAACCGTTCCGCGAGCAGTACTTC.